Given below is one T cell receptor beta chain in context. One junction end disagrees with the germline gene, perhaps due to a read error. The CDR3 is made up of 14 amino acids. Per germline, CDR1 LGHNA and CDR2 YNFKEQ. After constant-region reverse-primer amplification, full-length variable regions underwent semi-nested PCR with Nested Universal Primer A. TCRdb re-called the 5' RACE reads through MiXCR, storing one row per CDR3 protein. This sample has tens of thousands of distinct CDR3 sequences, with roughly 25% found just once. The receptor's source is a female donor with breast cancer. The V call is TRBV4-2, the J call TRBJ2-3; 8 bases align to TRBD2. Sequenced input: memory CD4+ T cells sorted from blood. Sample subset: memory CD4+ T cells, CD4+CD45RO+CD25-. CDR3 region: CVSSQVAGSDTQYF. CDR3 coding DNA: TGTGTCAGCAGCCAGGTAGCGGGATCAGATACGCAGTATTTT.